This TCR beta chain was profiled in a study of T cells after yellow fever vaccination. Across the study: Fractions of limited cellularity were prepared by means of SMART-Seq v4 Ultra Low Input. Study-level results: Weaker overall, the secondary response nonetheless peaked faster (day 5 versus 15). Abundant clonotypes (contaminants from the bulk population) could be present in FACS-sorted repertoires.

The 5'RACE template-switching step produced TCR cDNA and added a universal primer site and UMIs. TCRdb called the 5' RACE reads again in MiXCR, with one record for every CDR3 protein. Here the sample spans more than 200,000 distinct CDR3 sequences, around 3.5% being singletons. This clonotype was counted ten times or more. Its antigen is unidentified. The CDR3 totals 13 residues. Between the trimmed V and J ends, which lost 4 bases and 1 base, there was a span of 8 bases. CDR1 and CDR2 from the germline V gene are SGHRS and YFSETQ. The sequence came from a man younger than 30 who received the YFV17D yellow fever vaccine. This material consisted of PBMCs, taken 15 days after the yellow fever booster vaccination. The gene calls are TRBV5-1 and TRBJ1-1; no definite D call. CDR3 in amino acids: CASSPHGNTEAFF. In DNA form, the CDR3 reads TGCGCCAGCAGCCCTCACGGGAACACTGAAGCTTTCTTT.